One and the same sample provided the 14 T cell receptor beta chains below, sequenced in a study of beta chain features in type 1 diabetes. The authors reverse transcribed all of the isolated RNA, so sequencing captured expressed TCRB transcripts. Profiling relied on immunoSEQ multiplex PCR, and the TCRdb table lists in-frame clones only, not all of them. The table has about 220,000 clones, approximately 10% seen once. Material: central memory CD4+ T cells from blood. All receptors come from a man aged 18-30 years in good health.

The chain uses TRBV21-1 and TRBJ2-7; the table's D call TRBD2 went unverified against the DNA. TRBV21-1 is flagged as a pseudogene. The CDR3 consists of 13 residues. The CDR3 region is CASSKGTSYEQYF. As DNA, the CDR3 is TGTGCCAGCAGCAAAGGGACTTCCTACGAGCAGTACTTC.

The chain joins TRBV7-9 to TRBJ2-3; 7 nucleotides agree with TRBD2. The junction had 5 bases not matched to a gene; V was cut back by 3 bases and J by 2 bases. The germline gives CDR1 SEHNR, CDR2 FQNEAQ (reference sequence). The CDR3 is 15 amino acids. The CDR3 sequence is CASSFSAGSTDTQYF. The CDR3 DNA follows: TGTGCCAGCAGCTTTTCAGCGGGATCCACAGATACGCAGTATTTT.

This clone turned up a few times. Other DNA variants within this sample encode the same CDR3. The rearrangement joins TRBV30 to TRBJ2-7; the D gene is possibly TRBD2 (5 bases). Trimming pared 2 bases from V and 1 base from J, leaving 6 bases between. The CDR3 covers 12 residues. Germline lookup yields CDR1 GTSNPN and CDR2 SVGIG (reference sequence). The CDR3 nucleotides read TGTGCCTGGAGTAGAGGGTCCTACGAGCAGTACTTC. Translating it yields CAWSRGSYEQYF. Full variable domain (missing parts from reference TRBV30 and TRBJ2-7): SQTIHQWPATLVQPVGSPLSLECTVEGTSNPNLYWYRQAAGRGLQLLFYSVGIGQISSEVPQNLSASRPQDRQFILSSKKLLLSDSGFYLCAWSRGSYEQYFGPGTRLTVT.

This sequence joins TRBV7-2 and TRBJ2-5, with unresolved D. The CDR3 consists of 12 residues. Germline V gene lookup returns CDR1 SGHTA and CDR2 FQGNSA. Trimming took 5 bases from V and 3 from J, leaving 7 bases between them. The CDR3 DNA reads as TGTGCCAGCAGCGTCCTCGAAGAGACCCAGTACTTC. Translating it yields CASSVLEETQYF.

The gene calls are TRBV4-3 and TRBJ1-1; possible D gene TRBD1, 6 bases. V was shortened by 5 bases and J by 1 base, with 14 bases between the two germline ends. CDR3 length equals 15 residues. Germline V lookup: CDR1 LGHNA, CDR2 YSLEER. For the CDR3, the DNA is TGCGCCAGCAGCGAATTCGGGGGCCCGAACACTGAAGCTTTCTTT. It codes for CASSEFGGPNTEAFF.

This clone was seen many times. The chain has TRBV5-1 and TRBJ2-7, with 12 bases lining up with TRBD2. There are 16 residues in the CDR3. After removal of 3 bases from V and 5 bases from J, the junction contained 9 bases not matched to a gene. The germline V gene has CDR1 SGHRS and CDR2 YFSETQ. In DNA, the CDR3 is TGCGCCAGCAGCTCTCAGGGGCTAGCGGGAGGGAACGAGCAGTACTTC. It encodes CASSSQGLAGGNEQYF.

A note on this clone: This may come from a read error, since a much larger clone is one base off. The V call is TRBV4-2, the J call TRBJ2-2; D gene uncertain. CDR1 and CDR2 (germline): LGHNA, YNFKEQ. The CDR3 contains 16 residues. CDR3 sequence: CSSSQDYGQAAGELFF. CDR3 sequence (DNA): TGTTCCAGCAGCCAAGATTACGGCCAGGCCGCGGGGGAGCTGTTTTTT.

The chain uses TRBV18 and TRBJ2-2; 11 bases agree with TRBD2. This CDR3 region has 15 residues. Unmatched junction bases numbered 3, after V lost 5 bases and J lost 4 bases. Germline V gives CDR1 KGHSH, CDR2 LQKENI. The CDR3 sequence is CASSYGTSGTGELFF. As DNA, the CDR3 is TGTGCCAGCTCATACGGGACTAGCGGCACCGGGGAGCTGTTTTTT.

The CDR3 DNA follows: TGTGCCAGCAGCCAAGATATTACTAGCGGGACAGATACGCAGTATTTT. This gives the protein CASSQDITSGTDTQYF. The J gene is TRBJ2-3, the V gene TRBV4-2; 9 bases align to TRBD2. Germline loops: CDR1 LGHNA, CDR2 YNFKEQ. V was pared by 0 bases and J by 3 bases, with 4 bases of the junction left unmatched. The CDR3 contains 16 residues.

The chain uses TRBV30 and TRBJ2-7; the match to TRBD2 covers 9 bases. Germline V gene data show CDR1 as GTSNPN and CDR2 as SVGIG (reference sequence). With V trimmed by 2 bases and J by 12 bases, 8 bases remained unmatched. The CDR3 has 12 amino acids. The CDR3 here is CAWSIISGSVYF. The CDR3 coding sequence is TGTGCCTGGAGTATCATTAGCGGGAGTGTGTACTTC.

The chain joins TRBV29-1 to TRBJ2-7; TRBD1 agrees at 8 bases. V dropped 4 bases and J dropped 4; count of bases not matched to a gene: 6. From germline, CDR1 is SQVTM and CDR2 ANQGSEA. The CDR3 contains 13 residues. CDR3 protein: CSVVGQGAYEQYF. The CDR3 region has the DNA TGCAGCGTTGTTGGCCAGGGGGCTTACGAGCAGTACTTC.

This clone was observed a handful of times. The chain links TRBV30 to TRBJ1-1; D is perhaps TRBD1 (5 bases). Deletions cut 4 bases from V and 5 bases from J, with 17 bases between. Germline values: CDR1 GTSNPN, CDR2 SVGIG (reference sequence). The CDR3 is made up of 14 amino acids. In nucleotides, the CDR3 is TGTGCCTGGACCTCCGGGCGGGGGAAGACTGAAGCTTTCTTT. Translated: CAWTSGRGKTEAFF.

This clone was detected a few times. The chain recombines TRBV7-3 with TRBJ2-3; weak D call: TRBD1 (6 bases). This CDR3 spans 13 amino acids. Trimming shortened V by 6 bases and J by 3 bases, and 10 bases separated the two germline ends. Germline V gene sequence: CDR1 SGHTA, CDR2 FQGTGA. DNA of the CDR3: TGTGCCAGCAGGGACAGTACAACAGATACGCAGTATTTT. As protein: CASRDSTTDTQYF.

This sequence joins TRBV7-2 and TRBJ2-1; D not certain. This CDR3 spans 14 amino acids. V lost 4 bases and J lost 5, with 12 bases in between. Germline CDR1 reads SGHTA; CDR2 reads FQGNSA. CDR3 loop: CASSSPGRNNEQFF. CDR3 bases: TGTGCCAGCAGCTCGCCGGGCAGAAACAATGAGCAGTTCTTC.